Described below is a single T cell receptor (beta chain) sequence and its context. Healthy individuals of Caucasian origin from Russia, aged roughly 6 to 100, served as donors. The trim removed 4 bases at V and 3 bases at J, leaving 8 bases unmatched. CDR3 length: 15 residues. Germline loops: CDR1 SQVTM, CDR2 ANQGSEA. This record comes from a study of blood T cells in healthy people across ages. For the second PCR, which ran for about 6 to 11 cycles, a sample-barcoded 5' primer and a J-beta primer mix were used. All cDNA molecules were each tagged by a template-switch adaptor with 12 random nucleotides. TCRdb passed the 5' RACE reads through MiXCR, listing each CDR3 protein once. Counted here are over a million distinct CDR3 sequences, 42% occurring once; the ten biggest clones make up roughly 7.9%.

The clonotype was recovered from a woman aged 18-29 years in good health. V is TRBV29-1 and J is TRBJ2-7, with 11 nucleotides matching TRBD2. The specimen was blood. The CDR3 nucleotides read TGCAGCGTTGCCAGCCATACTAGCGGGAGCTACGAGCAGTACTTC. Its protein product is CSVASHTSGSYEQYF.